These 29 T cell receptor beta chains were sequenced from one sample in a study of T cells in Graves' hyperthyroidism and ophthalmopathy (dated by TCRdb to between 2018 and 2021). The library was obtained by multiplex PCR. The listed sequencing device is Illumina HiSeq 2000. Amplification of TCR beta CDR3 regions was carried out from RNA transcripts. The first round of RT-PCR for the TCR CDR3 was performed with the HTBI primer set and the Qiagen OneStep RT-PCR kit. Through fastp at Q25 and MiXCR, TCRdb rebuilt clones from the public reads, retaining in-frame beta chains. Identical CDR3 proteins give one entry, which carries the most common genes and DNA. The table for this sample lists 300,000 to 350,000 distinct CDR3 sequences; about 15% of them were counted only once. Approximately 25% of the sample lies in the top ten. Sequencing was done on a sample of blood. Receptor source: a woman in her twenties or thirties with Graves' hyperthyroidism.

The chain joins TRBV6-5 to TRBJ1-5; the D gene is possibly TRBD1 (6 bases). The CDR3 sequence is 14 residues long. Germline CDR1 is MNHEY and CDR2 is SVGAGI. Trimming shortened V by 4 bases and J by 5 bases, and 12 bases separated the two germline ends. The CDR3 DNA sequence: TGTGCCAGCAGTTCAAGGACAGTTCATCAGCCCCAGCATTTT. Translating it yields CASSSRTVHQPQHF.

This clonotype was seen repeatedly, ten times or more. The rearrangement links TRBV28 to TRBJ1-5; 7 nucleotides agree with TRBD1. The CDR3 loop spans 15 amino acids. Trimming cost V 5 bases and J 3 bases; bases outside gene matches: 7. CDR1 MDHEN and CDR2 SYDVKM come from the germline V gene. CDR3 coding DNA: TGTGCCAGCAGTCGAACGACAGGGTTCAATCAGCCCCAGCATTTT. This sequence encodes CASSRTTGFNQPQHF.

The chain recombines TRBV4-2 with TRBJ1-1, with no clear D. CDR3 length: 16 amino acids. With 1 base removed from V and 1 base from J, the gap between germline ends came to 13 bases. Germline loops: CDR1 LGHNA, CDR2 YNFKEQ. CDR3 nucleotide sequence: TGTGCCAGCAGCCAAGGATTAGAGGGAGGGAACACTGAAGCTTTCTTT. Its translation is CASSQGLEGGNTEAFF.

Concerning this clonotype: Sequence at one end of the junction differs from germline and may be a read error. The rearrangement links TRBV27 to TRBJ2-1; the match to TRBD2 covers 8 bases. The germline V gene encodes CDR1 MNHEY and CDR2 SMNVEV (reference sequence). This CDR3 region has 17 residues. DNA for the CDR3: TGTGCCAGCAGTCACCTCCCTGTGCGGGAGGCCTTCAATGGGCAGTTCTTC. It yields the protein CASSHLPVREAFNGQFF.

This clonotype was seen a few times. V is TRBV4-3 and J is TRBJ1-2, with D tentatively TRBD1 (5 bases). Germline CDR1 reads LGHNA; CDR2 reads YSLEER. Between the trimmed V and J ends, which lost 0 bases and 6 bases, there was a span of 11 bases. The CDR3 is made up of 14 amino acids. The CDR3 loop is CASSQEGRVNGYTF. The DNA of the CDR3 is TGCGCCAGCAGCCAAGAGGGCAGGGTTAATGGCTACACCTTC.

Many counts were recorded for this clonotype. The chain uses TRBV5-1 and TRBJ2-1; D remains ambiguous. The germline CDR1 and CDR2 sequences are SGHRS and YFSETQ. With 0 bases removed from V and 7 bases from J, the gap between germline ends came to 5 bases. The CDR3 spans 12 residues. CDR3 in DNA: TGCGCCAGCAGCTTGGCCCGGAATGAGCAGTTCTTC. As protein: CASSLARNEQFF. The complete variable domain, with remaining parts taken from reference TRBV5-1 and TRBJ2-1, reads KAGVTQTPRYLIKTRGQQVTLSCSPISGHRSVSWYQQTPGQGLQFLFEYFSETQRNKGNFPGRFSGRQFSNSRSEMNVSTLELGDSALYLCASSLARNEQFFGPGTRLTVL.

The sample holds a few counts of this clonotype. Since a much larger clone is just one base distant, this may be a read error. The chain carries TRBV12-3 or TRBV12-4 and TRBJ2-1; perhaps TRBD1 as D (6 bases). V was cut by 7 bases and J by 8 bases, with 12 bases left in between. This CDR3 spans 12 amino acids. This CDR3 reads CASKGGVDEQFF. In DNA form, the CDR3 reads TGTGCCAGCAAAGGGGGAGTGGATGAGCAGTTCTTC.

The sample holds many counts of this clonotype. This sequence joins TRBV3-1 and TRBJ2-7; the match to TRBD1 covers 8 bases. CDR1 is LGHDT and CDR2 is YNNKEL in the germline V gene (reference sequence). This CDR3 is built from 16 residues. J lost 3 bases, V lost 4 bases, and 11 bases had no gene match. CDR3 bases: TGTGCCAGCAGCCTTTCCGAACGGACAGGGTTCTACGAGCAGTACTTC. It is translated as CASSLSERTGFYEQYF.

This clonotype showed up many times. The chain links TRBV3-1 to TRBJ2-3; a weak D match, TRBD2 (5 bases). The CDR3 runs 14 residues. Germline values: CDR1 LGHDT, CDR2 YNNKEL (reference sequence). Deletions cut 0 bases from V and 7 bases from J, with 11 bases between. Written as DNA, the CDR3 is TGTGCCAGCAGCCAAGATTCGGCTAGCCATACGCAGTATTTT. This translates into CASSQDSASHTQYF.

This clonotype showed up just a few times. The rearrangement joins TRBV18 to TRBJ2-6; D possibly matches TRBD1 or TRBD2 (5 bases each). CDR3 length: 15 residues. Between the trimmed V and J ends, which lost 1 base and 2 bases, there was a span of 6 bases. Germline V lookup: CDR1 KGHSH, CDR2 LQKENI. CDR3 protein: CASSPLGAGANVLTF. The CDR3 nucleotides are TGTGCCAGCTCACCACTGGGGGCTGGGGCCAACGTCCTGACTTTC.

There are many counts of this clonotype. V is TRBV19 and J is TRBJ2-1; tentatively, D is TRBD2 (6 bases). V lost 1 base, J lost 10 bases, and 14 bases lay in between. The length of the CDR3 is 14 residues. Germline V gene sequence: CDR1 LNHDA, CDR2 SQIVND (reference sequence). The DNA of the CDR3 is TGTGCCAGTAGTATAGCCAGACTGGAGGGGGAGCAGTTCTTC. Its translation is CASSIARLEGEQFF.

This clonotype showed up many times. This chain links TRBV27 with TRBJ1-1; unclear D gene. V lost 5 bases, J lost 5 bases, and 15 bases lay in between. CDR3 length equals 14 residues. Per germline, CDR1 MNHEY and CDR2 SMNVEV (reference sequence). The CDR3 sequence is CASSPGAGKTEAFF. In DNA form, the CDR3 reads TGTGCCAGCAGTCCGGGTGCGGGGAAGACTGAAGCTTTCTTT.

Concerning this clonotype: Since a much larger clone is just one base distant, this may be a read error. This chain uses TRBV12-3 or TRBV12-4 with TRBJ1-5; 7 positions match TRBD1. The CDR3 extends over 18 amino acids. CDR3 nucleotides: TGTGCCGGCAGCTCTGCCATCGTAACAAGGACAGGATTCTTGCCCCAGCATTTT. Protein: CAGSSAIVTRTGFLPQHF.

With regard to this clonotype: The junction differs from germline at one of its ends, possibly a read error. This rearrangement joins TRBV19 to TRBJ1-1; perhaps TRBD1 as D (5 bases). This CDR3 has 13 residues. CDR1 LNHDA and CDR2 SQIVND come from the germline V gene (reference sequence). The CDR3 DNA sequence: TGTGCCAGTAGTGTTTGGGGGAACGCTGAAGCTTTCTTT. Amino acids: CASSVWGNAEAFF.

Comment on this clonotype: Its ends do not fully match the called genes, so a read error is possible. The V gene is TRBV13, the J gene TRBJ2-1, with D possibly matching TRBD1 (6 bases). CDR3 length equals 15 residues. Germline values: CDR1 PRHDT, CDR2 FYEKMQ (reference sequence). CDR3 region: CANSVNRAFYSEQFF. The CDR3 DNA reads as TGTGCCAACAGCGTCAACAGGGCTTTCTACAGTGAGCAGTTCTTC.

Note on this clonotype: It may be a read error: a sequence one base away is much more abundant. The V call is TRBV28, the J call TRBJ2-7; no clear D gene. Germline values: CDR1 MDHEN, CDR2 SYDVKM. There are 13 residues in the CDR3. V was cut by 8 bases and J by 5 bases, with 16 bases left in between. The CDR3 here is CASGSRSTDEQYF. In DNA form, the CDR3 reads TGTGCCAGCGGGTCAAGGTCGACGGACGAGCAGTACTTC.

This clonotype was seen many times. The V call is TRBV2, the J call TRBJ2-7; TRBD1 matches at 7 bases. Trimming removed 6 bases from V and 1 base from J; junction bases left unmatched: 3. Germline CDR1 and CDR2: SNHLY and FYNNEI. CDR3 length: 13 residues. The CDR3 spells CASRAGGSYEQYF. The CDR3 coding sequence is TGTGCCAGCAGGGCAGGGGGATCCTACGAGCAGTACTTC.

This clonotype was detected many times. The V and J genes are TRBV11-2 and TRBJ2-7; perhaps TRBD1 as D (5 bases). The CDR3 has 14 residues. In germline, CDR1 is SGHAT, CDR2 FQNNGV. V shed 4 bases and J shed 4 bases, with 14 bases lying between them. In DNA, the CDR3 is TGTGCCAGCAGCTACAACGACAGATTGTACGAGCAGTACTTC. As protein: CASSYNDRLYEQYF.

J is TRBJ2-2 and V is TRBV20-1; D is undetermined. Germline CDR1 DFQATT, CDR2 SNEGSKA (reference sequence). The CDR3 is 14 residues long. With 3 bases removed from V and 1 base from J, the gap between germline ends came to 9 bases. This CDR3 reads CSASKPRNTGELFF. The CDR3 nucleotides are TGCAGTGCTAGTAAGCCACGGAACACCGGGGAGCTGTTTTTT.

This clonotype occurred many times. The V and J genes are TRBV3-1 and TRBJ2-3; unclear D gene. The CDR3 has 12 residues. The germline V and J ends were trimmed by 1 base and 4 bases, with 3 bases remaining between them. Germline CDR1 LGHDT, CDR2 YNNKEL (reference sequence). DNA for the CDR3: TGTGCCAGCAGCCAAGCCCCAGATACGCAGTATTTT. It is translated as CASSQAPDTQYF.

This chain joins TRBV29-1 and TRBJ2-5; tentative D call: TRBD2 (6 bases). The CDR3 runs 12 residues. The V gene lost 4 bases and the J gene lost 5 bases, with 11 bases spanning the gap. Looked up from germline, CDR1 is SQVTM and CDR2 is ANQGSEA. The CDR3 nucleotides read TGCAGCGTTGGTCGGGGGACGGAGACCCAGTACTTC. Its protein is CSVGRGTETQYF.

This clonotype has more than one count but fewer than ten. This chain links TRBV19 with TRBJ2-1; 7 bases fit TRBD2. V lost 6 bases and J lost 4; bases outside the gene matches: 6. This CDR3 is 14 amino acids long. Germline lookup yields CDR1 LNHDA and CDR2 SQIVND (reference sequence). This CDR3 is CASRGLVPYNEQFF. CDR3 nucleotide sequence: TGTGCCAGTAGAGGACTAGTCCCTTACAATGAGCAGTTCTTC.

This clonotype was observed at least ten times. The chain carries TRBV11-2 and TRBJ2-6; no clear D gene. Looked up from germline, CDR1 is SGHAT and CDR2 is FQNNGV. The CDR3 loop spans 15 amino acids. The V end lost 1 base, the J end lost 0 bases, and 4 bases lay between the germline ends. In DNA, the CDR3 is TGTGCCAGCAGCTTAGGGTTCTCTGGGGCCAACGTCCTGACTTTC. Its translation: CASSLGFSGANVLTF.

On this clonotype itself: This could be a read error, since a much larger clone is one nucleotide away. V is TRBV7-2 and J is TRBJ1-4; TRBD1 aligns across 10 bases. Per germline, CDR1 SGHTA and CDR2 FQGNSA. Trimming removed 1 base from V and 5 bases from J; junction bases left unmatched: 1. The CDR3 has 15 residues. The CDR3: CASSLGGQGNEKLFF. The CDR3 region has the DNA TGTGCCAGCAGCTTAGGGGGACAGGGGAATGAAAAACTGTTTTTT.

A note on this clonotype: A much more abundant neighbour one base away suggests this may be a read error. This sequence joins TRBV12-3 or TRBV12-4 and TRBJ1-5; D gene ambiguous. This CDR3 contains 14 residues. As DNA, the CDR3 is TGTGCCAGCAGTTTAGGGGGTAGCACTCAGCCCGAGCATTTT. It is translated as CASSLGGSTQPEHF.

This clonotype turned up a few times. This rearrangement joins TRBV20-1 to TRBJ2-1; the match to TRBD2 covers 7 bases. Per germline, CDR1 DFQATT and CDR2 SNEGSKA (reference sequence). The ends lost 5 bases at V and 7 bases at J; junction bases unmatched: 11. CDR3 length: 14 residues. The CDR3 here is CSAGSSGPPNEQFF. DNA of the CDR3: TGCAGTGCTGGGTCTAGCGGACCTCCTAATGAGCAGTTCTTC.

The table lists this clonotype with many counts. V usage is TRBV6-1 and J usage is TRBJ2-7; perhaps D is TRBD1 or TRBD2 (5 bases each). Looked up from germline, CDR1 is MNHNS and CDR2 is SASEGT. V shed 5 bases and J shed 0 bases, with 14 bases lying between them. The CDR3 is 15 amino acids. The CDR3 reads CASSSSGASSYEQYF. For the CDR3, the DNA is TGTGCCAGCAGTTCGTCCGGGGCGAGCTCCTACGAGCAGTACTTC.

This clonotype has more than one count but fewer than ten. The CDR3 sequence is CSASTRGINEQFF. The CDR3 DNA follows: TGCAGTGCCAGCACGCGGGGCATCAATGAGCAGTTCTTC. This rearrangement joins TRBV20-1 to TRBJ2-1, with D possibly matching TRBD2 (6 bases). Trimming removed 6 bases from V and 6 bases from J, with 15 bases in between. This CDR3 comprises 13 residues. Germline V gene data show CDR1 as DFQATT and CDR2 as SNEGSKA (reference sequence).

This sequence joins TRBV5-4 and TRBJ2-7, with 9 bases lining up with TRBD1. The junction had 6 bases not matched to a gene; V was cut back by 5 bases and J by 3 bases. The germline gives CDR1 SGHNT, CDR2 YYREEE (reference sequence). There are 14 residues in the CDR3. CDR3 amino acids: CASRDGTGNYEQYF. For the CDR3, the DNA is TGTGCCAGCAGGGATGGGACAGGGAACTACGAGCAGTACTTC.